This T cell receptor beta chain was sequenced for a study of CD8 T cells in ankylosing spondylitis. From the 5' RACE reads, TCRdb called clonotypes with MiXCR, one entry per CDR3 protein. The table records about 400,000 distinct CDR3 sequences, around 20% of them present only once. This CDR3 region has 14 residues. Germline lookup yields CDR1 MDHEN and CDR2 SYDVKM. After removal of 6 bases from V and 5 bases from J, the junction contained 9 bases not matched to a gene. Study-level findings and limits: Earlier studies detected some motif variants in reactive arthritis synovial fluid and blood. Several highly homologous variants made up a TCR beta motif that seemed to typify ankylosing spondylitis blood. Disease-linked clones reportedly showed significant enrichment in matched ankylosing spondylitis synovial fluid.

This clonotype was counted between two and nine times. Its target is not known. The chain uses TRBV28 and TRBJ1-1; 7 nucleotides agree with TRBD1. Source material: blood, either unsorted or a sorted T cell fraction (not recorded which). The sequence was collected from a male donor with ankylosing spondylitis. CDR3 sequence (DNA): TGTGCCAGCAGCGTGCCAGGGGGGGCGACTGAAGCTTTCTTT. Translation: CASSVPGGATEAFF.